Listed below are T cell receptor beta chains from one sample, sequenced in a study of blood T cell repertoires in COVID-19. Libraries were prepared by immunoSEQ multiplex PCR; TCRdb keeps only in-frame clonotypes and omits some of them. The sample lists tens of thousands of clones; around 81% were seen once. The sample was peripheral blood. Receptors were obtained from an elderly man with acute or convalescent COVID-19. The CDR3 runs from the conserved cysteine through the conserved F or W. A D gene is named only where the DNA matches it firmly. For some rows the clone size is stated as once, few or many, or as a class when expanded; others skip it.

v_call: TRBV5-1; clone_size: .; d_call: .; j_call: TRBJ2-3; cdr3_nt: TGCGCCAGCAGCCGTGAGACAAGCACAGATACGCAGTATTTT; cdr3_aa: CASSRETSTDTQYF
v_call: TRBV5-1; clone_size: .; d_call: .; j_call: TRBJ2-1; cdr3_nt: TGCGCCAGCAGCCCTTTGGACAGTGGCAATGAGCAGTTCTTC; cdr3_aa: CASSPLDSGNEQFF
v_call: TRBV5-1; clone_size: once; d_call: TRBD1; j_call: TRBJ2-7; cdr3_nt: TGCGCCAGCAGCTTGGGAGGGGGCTCTGGCGAGCAGTACTTC; cdr3_aa: CASSLGGGSGEQYF
v_call: TRBV28; clone_size: .; d_call: TRBD1; j_call: TRBJ1-1; cdr3_nt: TGTGCCAGCAGAGGCAGGGGGCGGAACACTGAAGCTTTCTTT; cdr3_aa: CASRGRGRNTEAFF
v_call: TRBV10-3; clone_size: .; d_call: .; j_call: TRBJ2-7; cdr3_nt: TGTGCCATCAGCGACAGGTTCTACGAGCAGTACTTC; cdr3_aa: CAISDRFYEQYF
v_call: TRBV7-9; clone_size: few; d_call: .; j_call: TRBJ2-2; cdr3_nt: TGTGCCAGCAGCTTAAGTCGAGGGATCACCGGGGAGCTGTTTTTT; cdr3_aa: CASSLSRGITGELFF
v_call: TRBV14; clone_size: .; d_call: .; j_call: TRBJ2-1; cdr3_nt: TGTGCCAGCAGCCCCCTTAAGGGAGTCGCGGGGCACAATGAGCAGTTCTTC; cdr3_aa: CASSPLKGVAGHNEQFF
v_call: TRBV24-1; clone_size: .; d_call: TRBD1; j_call: TRBJ2-3; cdr3_nt: TGTGCCACCAGTGAAACCTTGGGACAGGGGAGTAGCACAGATACGCAGTATTTT; cdr3_aa: CATSETLGQGSSTDTQYF
v_call: TRBV7-2; clone_size: .; d_call: .; j_call: TRBJ2-1; cdr3_nt: TGTGCCAGCAGCTTTCAGGCTTACAATGAGCAGTTCTTC; cdr3_aa: CASSFQAYNEQFF
v_call: TRBV11-3; clone_size: once; d_call: .; j_call: TRBJ2-2; cdr3_nt: TGTGCCAGCAGTCCCTCCCCAGCGGCCGCTAGCACCGGGGAGCTGTTTTTT; cdr3_aa: CASSPSPAAASTGELFF
v_call: TRBV11-3; clone_size: few; d_call: .; j_call: TRBJ1-1; cdr3_nt: TGTGCCAGCAGCTTAGAGGTGGCGGCCGGGGCTTTCTTT; cdr3_aa: CASSLEVAAGAFF
v_call: TRBV19; clone_size: few; d_call: TRBD1; j_call: TRBJ1-5; cdr3_nt: TGTGCCAGTAGGAACGAGGGGGCTAGTCAGCCCCAGCATTTT; cdr3_aa: CASRNEGASQPQHF
v_call: TRBV6-1; clone_size: .; d_call: TRBD2; j_call: TRBJ2-3; cdr3_nt: TGTGCCAGCAGTGAAGCGCGCGGGAGTCGGGATACGCAGTATTTT; cdr3_aa: CASSEARGSRDTQYF
v_call: TRBV3-1/TRBV3-2; clone_size: .; d_call: .; j_call: TRBJ1-3; cdr3_nt: TGTGCCAGCAGTTTAATAGCATCGACAGAGACCGTCTCTGGAAACACCATATATTTT; cdr3_aa: CASSLIASTETVSGNTIYF
v_call: TRBV30; clone_size: .; d_call: .; j_call: TRBJ1-3; cdr3_nt: TGTGCCTGGAGTGTTCAGGGGATCGGAAACACCATATATTTT; cdr3_aa: CAWSVQGIGNTIYF
v_call: TRBV13; clone_size: .; d_call: .; j_call: TRBJ2-2; cdr3_nt: TGTGCCAGCAGAGAGGAGGAGAACACCGGGGAGCTGTTTTTT; cdr3_aa: CASREEENTGELFF
v_call: TRBV6-5; clone_size: .; d_call: .; j_call: TRBJ2-1; cdr3_nt: TGTGCCAGCAGATCCCGGGACACTTCATACAATGAGCAGTTCTTC; cdr3_aa: CASRSRDTSYNEQFF
v_call: TRBV18; clone_size: .; d_call: TRBD1; j_call: TRBJ1-6; cdr3_nt: TGTGCCAGCTCGACCGGGACAGGGCATTCACCCCTCCACTTT; cdr3_aa: CASSTGTGHSPLHF
v_call: TRBV29-1; clone_size: .; d_call: .; j_call: TRBJ1-1; cdr3_nt: TGCAGCGTGCGCGTGGTGTCTGAAGCTTTCTTT; cdr3_aa: CSVRVVSEAFF
v_call: TRBV4-1; clone_size: many; d_call: TRBD1; j_call: TRBJ1-6; cdr3_nt: TGCGCCAGCAGCCAAGAGGCTCGGCAGGGGGGTAATTCACCCCTCCACTTT; cdr3_aa: CASSQEARQGGNSPLHF
v_call: TRBV18; clone_size: .; d_call: .; j_call: TRBJ2-5; cdr3_nt: TGTGCCAGCTCACCAGGATCACTATGGAAGACCCAGTACTTC; cdr3_aa: CASSPGSLWKTQYF
v_call: TRBV28; clone_size: .; d_call: .; j_call: TRBJ1-6; cdr3_nt: TGTGCCAGCAGTCGATCGGTGAATTCACCCCTCCACTTT; cdr3_aa: CASSRSVNSPLHF
v_call: TRBV5-6; clone_size: .; d_call: .; j_call: TRBJ1-5; cdr3_nt: TGTGCCAGCAGCTTGGCCGCGGGGGGCAATCAGCCCCAGCATTTT; cdr3_aa: CASSLAAGGNQPQHF
v_call: TRBV7-3; clone_size: .; d_call: TRBD2; j_call: TRBJ2-5; cdr3_nt: TGTGCCAGCAGCCCTTCGGGGGGAGAGACCCAGTACTTC; cdr3_aa: CASSPSGGETQYF
v_call: TRBV6-5; clone_size: once; d_call: TRBD1; j_call: TRBJ1-3; cdr3_nt: TGTGCCAGCAGGAGACAGGGGGCGATGGACACCATATATTTT; cdr3_aa: CASRRQGAMDTIYF
v_call: TRBV14; clone_size: once; d_call: TRBD2; j_call: TRBJ2-3; cdr3_nt: TGTGCCAGCAGCCAGACGGAGCGGGAGGCTCCAGATACGCAGTATTTT; cdr3_aa: CASSQTEREAPDTQYF
v_call: TRBV14; clone_size: .; d_call: .; j_call: TRBJ1-1; cdr3_nt: TGTGCCAGCAGCGAACGCGCGGGGAACACTGAAGCTTTCTTT; cdr3_aa: CASSERAGNTEAFF